Listed below are T cell receptor beta chains from one sample, sequenced in a study of blood T cell repertoires in COVID-19. Repertoires were generated with immunoSEQ multiplex PCR, while TCRdb's copy carries only in-frame clones and drops some. The sample lists around 120,000 clones, approximately 82% occurring once. Material for sequencing was peripheral blood. The receptors come from a middle-aged man with active or convalescent COVID-19. Each CDR3 is given without its conserved first and last residue.

j_call | v_call | cdr3_aa
TRBJ2-2 | TRBV12-5 | ASGLVTGDAGELF
TRBJ2-1 | TRBV20-1 | SASEFGLALNEQF
TRBJ2-1 | TRBV19 | AVRPGQGINEQF
TRBJ2-2 | TRBV29-1 | SSRAGTNTGELF
TRBJ1-6 | TRBV2 | ASSESGYGDSPLH
TRBJ2-3 | TRBV5-1 | ASSLGQGPYTDTQY
TRBJ1-2 | TRBV18 | ASSPRTPYGYT
TRBJ2-7 | TRBV7-3 | ASSLSGTGTYEQY
TRBJ2-7 | TRBV7-2 | ASSGTGAHEQY
TRBJ2-7 | TRBV2 | ARAGGGGYEQY
TRBJ1-2 | TRBV13 | ASRDRQVDYGYT